This T cell receptor (beta chain) stems from a study of monozygotic twins with cystic fibrosis. Looking at the study overall: Three micrograms of fragmented DNA underwent 15 PCR cycles for library preparation. Whole-study results and caveats: The repertoire was suggested to be naive-dominated, clonality median approximately 0.0098.

The V gene's germline CDR1 is KGHSH and CDR2 LQKENI. With 2 bases removed from V and 3 bases from J, the gap between germline ends came to 8 bases. The CDR3 has 14 amino acids. Remarks on this clone: Its antigen remains unknown.

Repertoires were generated with immunoSEQ multiplex PCR, while TCRdb's copy carries only in-frame clones and drops some. The data show 15,000 to 20,000 clones, with approximately 96% seen just once and 0.62% held by the top ten. The J gene is TRBJ1-5, the V gene TRBV18, with a possible D match to TRBD1 (6 bases). Source material: blood. The source of this sequence is a girl under 10 years old with cystic fibrosis. The CDR3 sequence: CASSPTGPNQPQHF. The CDR3 coding sequence is TGTGCCAGCTCACCAACAGGGCCCAATCAGCCCCAGCATTTT.